The sample holds many counts of the clone carrying this TCR beta chain. Antigen: not known. This specimen comes from a study of prognosis after radiotherapy for stage I lung cancer. Study summary: Distant metastases developed in four patients after radiotherapy (median around seven months); under 18 showed no significant progression. Study-wide findings and caveats: Metastatic and non-metastatic patients reportedly diverged in TRBV and TRBJ gene usage.

It was by two-round multiplex PCR that TCR beta CDR3 was amplified from genomic DNA. First-round PCR used primers specific to each TRBV and TRBJ gene. One entry per CDR3 protein, called by TCRdb with MiXCR from the multiplex PCR reads. The profile shows about 35,000 distinct CDR3 sequences, under 35% of them singletons. Sample: PBMCs, taken before or after stereotactic body radiation therapy (not recorded which). This TCR was recovered from a donor at least 50 years old with non-small cell lung cancer.

The CDR3 is CASSVDSGSEAFF. The CDR3 region has the DNA TGTGCCAGCAGCGTAGATTCGGGTTCTGAAGCTTTCTTT. The V call is TRBV9, the J call TRBJ1-1; D is ambiguous. Trimming removed 0 bases at V and 6 bases at J, with 9 bases between. CDR1 is SGDLS and CDR2 is YYNGEE in the germline V gene. The CDR3 totals 13 residues. The full variable domain, completed using reference TRBV9 and TRBJ1-1, is DSGVTQTPKHLITATGQRVTLRCSPRSGDLSVYWYQQSLDQGLQFLIQYYNGEERAKGNILERFSAQQFPDLHSELNLSSLELGDSALYFCASSVDSGSEAFFGQGTRLTVV.